These 13 T cell receptor beta chains were all obtained from the same sample, sequenced in a study of blood T cell repertoires in COVID-19. Repertoires were generated with immunoSEQ multiplex PCR, while TCRdb's copy carries only in-frame clones and drops some. The table includes around 72,000 clones, 80% to 90% detected once. The sample taken for sequencing was peripheral blood. These receptors came from a woman in her fifties or sixties with acute or convalescent COVID-19.

The rearrangement links TRBV11-1 to TRBJ2-7, with 10 bases lining up with TRBD2. Germline CDR1 is SGHAT and CDR2 is FQDESV (reference sequence). J was trimmed by 2 bases and V by 4 bases; bases with no gene match: 2. CDR3 length: 14 residues. The CDR3 DNA is TGTGCCAGCAGCTCAGGACTAGCGGCCTACGAGCAGTACTTC. Protein product: CASSSGLAAYEQYF.

J is TRBJ1-4 and V is TRBV30; 7 bases are shared with TRBD1. In germline, CDR1 is GTSNPN, CDR2 SVGIG (reference sequence). The CDR3 loop spans 19 amino acids. V was clipped by 1 base and J by 8 bases; unmatched bases: 22. CDR3 sequence reads: CAWSGPTGTASLRPEKLFF. The CDR3 DNA reads as TGTGCCTGGAGTGGACCTACCGGGACAGCATCATTGAGGCCCGAAAAACTGTTTTTT. Full variable domain (remainder filled in from reference TRBV30 and TRBJ1-4): SQTIHQWPATLVQPVGSPLSLECTVEGTSNPNLYWYRQAAGRGLQLLFYSVGIGQISSEVPQNLSASRPQDRQFILSSKKLLLSDSGFYLCAWSGPTGTASLRPEKLFFGSGTQLSVL.

This rearrangement joins TRBV10-1 to TRBJ1-2; possible D gene TRBD1, 5 bases. The V end lost 0 bases, the J end lost 7 bases, and 9 bases lay between the germline ends. The CDR3 consists of 13 residues. CDR1 WNHNN and CDR2 SYGVQD come from the germline V gene (reference sequence). Here the CDR3 DNA reads TGCGCCAGCAGTGAGTCGAGGACATCTGGCTACACCTTC. It translates to CASSESRTSGYTF.

The J gene is TRBJ2-3, the V gene TRBV7-9; TRBD2 matches 7 bases. The germline V gene has CDR1 SEHNR and CDR2 FQNEAQ (reference sequence). V was clipped by 1 base and J by 4 bases; unmatched bases: 8. The CDR3 is 16 amino acids. In nucleotides, the CDR3 is TGTGCCAGCAGCTTAGTTTCGGGAGGCTCGCCAGATACGCAGTATTTT. This encodes CASSLVSGGSPDTQYF.

The V gene is TRBV14, the J gene TRBJ1-4; D is ambiguous. V was pared by 4 bases and J by 0 bases, with 6 bases between. Germline loops: CDR1 SGHDN, CDR2 FVKESK. CDR3 length: 14 amino acids. The CDR3 DNA reads as TGTGCCAGCAGCCCCTATGCAACTAATGAAAAACTGTTTTTT. It specifies CASSPYATNEKLFF.

V gene TRBV28 combines with J gene TRBJ1-5; D not certain. Looked up from germline, CDR1 is MDHEN and CDR2 is SYDVKM. This CDR3 has 12 amino acids. Trimming shortened V by 10 bases and J by 3 bases, and 10 bases separated the two germline ends. This CDR3 is CATAKINQPQHF. In DNA form, the CDR3 reads TGTGCCACCGCGAAGATCAATCAGCCCCAGCATTTT. Supplemented by reference TRBV28 and TRBJ1-5, the full variable domain reads DVKVTQSSRYLVKRTGEKVFLECVQDMDHENMFWYRQDPGLGLRLIYFSYDVKMKEKGDIPEGYSVSREKKERFSLILESASTNQTSMYLCATAKINQPQHFGDGTRLSIL.

The rearrangement uses TRBV2 and TRBJ1-5; perhaps TRBD1 as D (6 bases). This CDR3 is built from 14 residues. The V and J ends lost 7 bases and 4 bases respectively, with 14 bases between them. The germline gives CDR1 SNHLY, CDR2 FYNNEI. CDR3 in DNA: TGTGCCAGCATGACCGGGACAAGAAATCAGCCCCAGCATTTT. Its translation is CASMTGTRNQPQHF.

The CDR3 bases are TGTGCCAGCAGCTTAGCCGCACAGGGGGGAAACACCATATATTTT. As protein: CASSLAAQGGNTIYF. V is TRBV7-2 and J is TRBJ1-3, with TRBD1 matching 7 bases. This CDR3 is 15 amino acids long. V gave up 0 bases and J gave up 4 bases; unmatched junction bases: 3. The germline CDR1 and CDR2 sequences are SGHTA and FQGNSA.

The chain uses TRBV5-1 and TRBJ2-1, with 7 positions matching TRBD2. CDR1 is SGHRS, CDR2 YFSETQ, per germline. This CDR3 contains 15 residues. V lost 0 bases, J lost 6 bases, and 6 bases stayed unmatched. CDR3 bases: TGCGCCAGCAGCTTGGGGTGGGAGGGGTTCAATGAGCAGTTCTTC. Protein sequence: CASSLGWEGFNEQFF. The whole variable domain, remainder taken from reference TRBV5-1 and TRBJ2-1, is KAGVTQTPRYLIKTRGQQVTLSCSPISGHRSVSWYQQTPGQGLQFLFEYFSETQRNKGNFPGRFSGRQFSNSRSEMNVSTLELGDSALYLCASSLGWEGFNEQFFGPGTRLTVL.

The chain couples TRBV28 to TRBJ1-4; 9 bases map to TRBD1. Germline V gene data show CDR1 as MDHEN and CDR2 as SYDVKM. The CDR3 is made up of 15 amino acids. Losses at the gene ends were 6 bases for V and 8 bases for J; bases not matched to a gene: 10. CDR3 nucleotides: TGTGCCAGCAGCATAGGACAGGGGCCGGGGGAAAAACTGTTTTTT. Its protein product is CASSIGQGPGEKLFF.

V usage is TRBV5-4 and J usage is TRBJ2-5, with 9 bases matching TRBD1. The CDR3 consists of 13 residues. Losses at the gene ends were 4 bases for V and 5 bases for J; bases not matched to a gene: 3. CDR1 is SGHNT, CDR2 YYREEE, per germline (reference sequence). The CDR3 protein is CASSGDRAETQYF. The CDR3, as DNA: TGTGCCAGCAGCGGGGACAGGGCGGAGACCCAGTACTTC.

The chain joins TRBV2 to TRBJ2-3; D is possibly TRBD1 (6 bases). The CDR3 is 16 amino acids. Germline values: CDR1 SNHLY, CDR2 FYNNEI. Trimming left V 8 bases short and J 6 bases short, with 24 bases between. In DNA, the CDR3 is TGTGCCAGCCCAAACCCCCCCCCAGGGGAGAAGGATACGCAGTATTTT. Translation gives CASPNPPPGEKDTQYF.

V and J are TRBV5-5 and TRBJ1-2, with D unclear. V was clipped by 1 base and J by 4 bases, with 14 bases between them. Per the germline V gene, CDR1 is SGHKS and CDR2 is YYEKEE (reference sequence). The CDR3 sequence is 15 residues long. The CDR3 sequence is CASSLYDSDPYGYTF. DNA for the CDR3: TGTGCCAGCAGCTTGTATGACTCCGATCCCTATGGCTACACCTTC.